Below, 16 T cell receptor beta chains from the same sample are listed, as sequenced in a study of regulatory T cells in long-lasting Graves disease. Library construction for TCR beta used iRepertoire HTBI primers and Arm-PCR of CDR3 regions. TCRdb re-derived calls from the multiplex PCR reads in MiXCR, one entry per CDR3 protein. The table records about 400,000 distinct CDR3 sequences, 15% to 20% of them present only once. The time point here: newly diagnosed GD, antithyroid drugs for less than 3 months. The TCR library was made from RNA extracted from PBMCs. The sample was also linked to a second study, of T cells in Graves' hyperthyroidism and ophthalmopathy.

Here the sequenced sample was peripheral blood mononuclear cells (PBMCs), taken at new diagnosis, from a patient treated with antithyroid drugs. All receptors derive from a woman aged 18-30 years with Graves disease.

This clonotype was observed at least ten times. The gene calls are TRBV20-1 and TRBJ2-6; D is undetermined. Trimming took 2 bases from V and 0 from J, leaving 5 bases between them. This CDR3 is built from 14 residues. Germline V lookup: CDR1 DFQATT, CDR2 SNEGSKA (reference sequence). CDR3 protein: CSARPDSGANVLTF. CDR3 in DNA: TGCAGTGCTAGACCGGACTCTGGGGCCAACGTCCTGACTTTC.

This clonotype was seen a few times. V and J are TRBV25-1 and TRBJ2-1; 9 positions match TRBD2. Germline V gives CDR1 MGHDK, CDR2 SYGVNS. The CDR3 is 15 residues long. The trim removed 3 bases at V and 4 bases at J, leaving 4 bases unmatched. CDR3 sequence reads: CASSEASGVYNEQFF. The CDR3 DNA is TGTGCCAGCAGTGAGGCTAGCGGGGTGTACAATGAGCAGTTCTTC.

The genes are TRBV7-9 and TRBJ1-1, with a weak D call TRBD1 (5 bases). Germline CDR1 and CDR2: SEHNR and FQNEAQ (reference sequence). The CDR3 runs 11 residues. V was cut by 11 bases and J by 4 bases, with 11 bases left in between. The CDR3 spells CAFREGTEAFF. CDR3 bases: TGTGCCTTCAGGGAGGGCACTGAAGCTTTCTTT.

CDR3 DNA sequence: TGTGCCAGCAGCCCCCGGGACATTAATCATAACATTCAGTACTTC. This sequence encodes CASSPRDINHNIQYF. The chain uses TRBV5-5 and TRBJ2-4; TRBD1 might be the D (6 bases). This CDR3 spans 15 amino acids. Germline V gene lookup returns CDR1 SGHKS and CDR2 YYEKEE (reference sequence). The germline V and J ends were trimmed by 4 bases and 7 bases, with 18 bases remaining between them.

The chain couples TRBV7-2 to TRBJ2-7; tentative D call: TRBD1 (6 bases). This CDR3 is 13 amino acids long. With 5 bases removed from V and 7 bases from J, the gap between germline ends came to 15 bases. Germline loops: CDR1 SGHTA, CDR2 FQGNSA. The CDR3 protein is CASSPNREGEQYF. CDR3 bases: TGTGCCAGCAGCCCAAACAGGGAAGGAGAGCAGTACTTC.

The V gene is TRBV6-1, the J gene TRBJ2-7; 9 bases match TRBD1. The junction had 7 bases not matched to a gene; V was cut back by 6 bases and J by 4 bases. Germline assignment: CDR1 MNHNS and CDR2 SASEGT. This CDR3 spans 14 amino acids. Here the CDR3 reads CASRDRQGGYEQYF. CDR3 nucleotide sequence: TGTGCCAGCAGGGACCGACAGGGGGGGTACGAGCAGTACTTC.

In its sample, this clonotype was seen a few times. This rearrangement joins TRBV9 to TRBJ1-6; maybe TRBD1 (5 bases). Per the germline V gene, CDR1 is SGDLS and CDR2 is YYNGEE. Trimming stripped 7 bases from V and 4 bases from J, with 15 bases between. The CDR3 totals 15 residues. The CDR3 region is CASQAGGTYNSPLHF. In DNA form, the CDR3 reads TGTGCCAGCCAGGCGGGGGGAACGTATAATTCACCCCTCCACTTT.

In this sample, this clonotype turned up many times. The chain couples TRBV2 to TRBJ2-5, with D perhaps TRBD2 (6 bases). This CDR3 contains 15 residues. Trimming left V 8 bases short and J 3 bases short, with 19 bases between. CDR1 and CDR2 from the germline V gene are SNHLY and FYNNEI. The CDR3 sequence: CASGRRLPGEETQYF. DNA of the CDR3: TGTGCCAGCGGGAGGAGACTACCGGGGGAAGAGACCCAGTACTTC.

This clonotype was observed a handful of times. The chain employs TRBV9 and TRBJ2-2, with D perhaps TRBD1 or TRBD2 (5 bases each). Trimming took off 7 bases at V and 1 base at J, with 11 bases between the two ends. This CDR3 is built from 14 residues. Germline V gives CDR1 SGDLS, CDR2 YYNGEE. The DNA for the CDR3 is TGTGCCAGCGGAGAGGGGTTGAACACCGGGGAGCTGTTTTTT. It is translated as CASGEGLNTGELFF.

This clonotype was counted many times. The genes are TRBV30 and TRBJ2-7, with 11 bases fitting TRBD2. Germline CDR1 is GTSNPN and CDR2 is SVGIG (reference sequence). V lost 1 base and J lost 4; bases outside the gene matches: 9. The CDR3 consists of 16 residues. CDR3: CAWSALAGGPFYEQYF. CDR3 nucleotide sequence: TGTGCCTGGAGTGCCTTAGCGGGAGGGCCTTTTTACGAGCAGTACTTC.

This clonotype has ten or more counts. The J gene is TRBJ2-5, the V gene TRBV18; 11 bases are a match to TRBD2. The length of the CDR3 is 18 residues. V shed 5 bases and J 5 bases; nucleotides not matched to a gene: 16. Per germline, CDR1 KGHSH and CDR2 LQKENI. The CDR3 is CASSSLPTSGGAGETQYF. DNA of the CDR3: TGTGCCAGCTCATCCCTGCCAACTAGCGGGGGCGCCGGGGAGACCCAGTACTTC.

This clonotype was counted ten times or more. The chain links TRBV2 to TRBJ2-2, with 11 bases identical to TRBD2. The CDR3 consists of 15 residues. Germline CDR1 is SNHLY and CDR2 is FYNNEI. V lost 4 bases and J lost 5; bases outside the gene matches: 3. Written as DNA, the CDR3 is TGTGCCAGCAGTGGGCTAGCGGGAGGTACCGGGGAGCTGTTTTTT. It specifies CASSGLAGGTGELFF.

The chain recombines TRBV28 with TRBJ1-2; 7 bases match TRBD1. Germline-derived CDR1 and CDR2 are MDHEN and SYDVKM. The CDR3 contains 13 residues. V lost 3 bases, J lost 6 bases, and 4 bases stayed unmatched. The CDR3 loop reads CASSLTGNNGYTF. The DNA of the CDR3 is TGTGCCAGCAGTTTGACAGGGAATAATGGCTACACCTTC.

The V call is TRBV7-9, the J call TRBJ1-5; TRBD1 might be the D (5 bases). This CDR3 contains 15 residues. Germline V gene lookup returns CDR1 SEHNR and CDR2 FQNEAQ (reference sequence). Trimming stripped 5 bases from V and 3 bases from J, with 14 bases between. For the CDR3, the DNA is TGTGCCAGCAGCCTCGGCGGGGCCTACAATCAGCCCCAGCATTTT. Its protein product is CASSLGGAYNQPQHF.

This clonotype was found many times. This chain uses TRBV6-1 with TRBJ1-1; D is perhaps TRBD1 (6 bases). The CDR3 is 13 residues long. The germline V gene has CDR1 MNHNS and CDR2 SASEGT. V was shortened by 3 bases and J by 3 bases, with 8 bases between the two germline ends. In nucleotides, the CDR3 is TGTGCCAGCAGTGAGAGGGGGGACACTGAAGCTTTCTTT. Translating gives CASSERGDTEAFF.

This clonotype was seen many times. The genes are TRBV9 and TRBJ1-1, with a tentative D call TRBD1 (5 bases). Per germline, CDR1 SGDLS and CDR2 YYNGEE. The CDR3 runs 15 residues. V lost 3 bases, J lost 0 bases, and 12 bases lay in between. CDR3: CASSETGAMNTEAFF. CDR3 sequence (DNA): TGTGCCAGCAGCGAAACAGGAGCAATGAACACTGAAGCTTTCTTT.